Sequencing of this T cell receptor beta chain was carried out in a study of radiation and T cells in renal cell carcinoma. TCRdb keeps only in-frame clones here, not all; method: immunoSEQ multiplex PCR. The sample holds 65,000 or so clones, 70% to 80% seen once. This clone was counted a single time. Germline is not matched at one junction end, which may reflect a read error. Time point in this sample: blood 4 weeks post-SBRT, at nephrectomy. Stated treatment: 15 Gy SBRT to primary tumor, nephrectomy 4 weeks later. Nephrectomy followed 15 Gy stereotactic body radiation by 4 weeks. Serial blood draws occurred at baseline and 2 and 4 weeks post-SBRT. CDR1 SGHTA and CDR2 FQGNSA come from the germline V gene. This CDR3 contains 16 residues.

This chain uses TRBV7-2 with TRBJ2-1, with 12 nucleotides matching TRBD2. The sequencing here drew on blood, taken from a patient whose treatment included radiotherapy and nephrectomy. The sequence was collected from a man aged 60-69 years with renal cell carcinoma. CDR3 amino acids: CASSADASGGAPQRIF. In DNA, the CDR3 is TGTGCCAGCAGCGCCGACGCTAGCGGGGGGGCCCCCCAGAGGATCTTC.